Below are 16 T cell receptor beta chains sequenced from a single sample in a study of T-cell reconstitution after alpha-beta-depleted transplantation in children. The TCRbeta library incorporated unique molecular identifiers. TCRdb recomputed calls from the PCR reads with MiXCR, one row per CDR3 protein. The sample carries around 490,000 distinct CDR3 sequences, roughly an eighth recorded once. The sequencing here drew on PBMCs, mostly from graft donor cells, taken 180 days after TCRalphabeta/CD19-depleted stem cell transplant. The receptors shown here come from a female patient aged 2-15 years who had a stem cell transplant for aplastic anemia, so the T cells may come from the graft donor.

J is TRBJ2-5 and V is TRBV3-1, with 10 bases lining up with TRBD1. Germline V gives CDR1 LGHDT, CDR2 YNNKEL (reference sequence). The CDR3 sequence is 16 residues long. J was trimmed by 5 bases and V by 0 bases; bases with no gene match: 6. This chain's CDR3 is CASSQDETGGSETQYF. The DNA for the CDR3 is TGTGCCAGCAGCCAAGATGAGACAGGGGGCTCGGAGACCCAGTACTTC.

The chain has TRBV5-1 and TRBJ2-2, with a weak D call TRBD2 (6 bases). CDR1 and CDR2 from the germline V gene are SGHRS and YFSETQ. The CDR3 spans 19 residues. Trimming removed 4 bases at V and 5 bases at J, with 27 bases between. CDR3 nucleotides: TGCGCCAGCAGCCAACCTGGCGACATATCGAATCGGGGGACCGGGGAGCTGTTTTTT. It specifies CASSQPGDISNRGTGELFF.

There are many counts of this clonotype. This rearrangement joins TRBV27 to TRBJ2-7; D not resolved. The germline V gene has CDR1 MNHEY and CDR2 SMNVEV (reference sequence). The CDR3 length is 13 residues. V was pared by 5 bases and J by 0 bases, with 8 bases between. In DNA, the CDR3 is TGTGCCAGCAGTAGGGCAGACTCCTACGAGCAGTACGTC. This gives the protein CASSRADSYEQYV.

This clonotype showed up just a few times. The chain has TRBV29-1 and TRBJ1-2; 9 nucleotides line up with TRBD1. J was trimmed by 4 bases and V by 4 bases; bases with no gene match: 7. The CDR3 contains 14 residues. The germline V gene encodes CDR1 SQVTM and CDR2 ANQGSEA. The CDR3 DNA reads TGCAGCGTTGGGGGGACAGGGTGGATCTATGGCTACACCTTC. Translating it yields CSVGGTGWIYGYTF.

This clonotype came up a few times. The J gene is TRBJ2-1, the V gene TRBV15; possible D gene TRBD1, 7 bases. The length of the CDR3 is 16 residues. Germline assignment: CDR1 LNHNV and CDR2 YYDKDF (reference sequence). Trimming pared 0 bases from V and 7 bases from J, leaving 16 bases between. The CDR3 loop is CATSRDAPGGGNEQFF. CDR3 DNA: TGTGCCACCAGCAGAGATGCGCCAGGGGGAGGTAATGAGCAGTTCTTC.

In its sample, this clonotype was seen a few times. The V and J genes are TRBV29-1 and TRBJ2-7; D unresolved. V was clipped by 6 bases and J by 7 bases, with 22 bases between them. Germline V gene data show CDR1 as SQVTM and CDR2 as ANQGSEA. This CDR3 spans 14 amino acids. This chain's CDR3 is CSVLSGVSAWEQYF. For the CDR3, the DNA is TGCAGCGTCCTGAGTGGGGTCTCTGCTTGGGAGCAGTACTTC.

This clonotype was counted between two and nine times. This chain joins TRBV5-1 and TRBJ2-1; TRBD2 matches 9 bases. The CDR3 runs 17 residues. From germline, CDR1 is SGHRS and CDR2 YFSETQ. Trimming took 4 bases from V and 0 from J; bases not matched to a gene: 8. Written as DNA, the CDR3 is TGCGCCAGCAGCAACAAGGGACTAGCTGCCTCCTACAATGAGCAGTTCTTC. Encoded protein: CASSNKGLAASYNEQFF.

This clonotype was seen a few times. V is TRBV6-1 and J is TRBJ2-1, with a weak D call TRBD1 (5 bases). Germline CDR1 and CDR2: MNHNS and SASEGT. Trimming took 6 bases from V and 0 from J, leaving 6 bases between them. There are 13 residues in the CDR3. The CDR3 coding sequence is TGTGCCAGCAGACAGGCCTCCTACAATGAGCAGTTCTTC. Protein sequence: CASRQASYNEQFF.

This clonotype was seen ten or more times. A read error may produce the germline difference seen at one junction end. The chain is built from TRBV14 and TRBJ2-1; 8 bases are a match to TRBD2. The germline CDR1 and CDR2 sequences are SGHDN and FVKESK. This CDR3 is 12 amino acids long. CDR3 DNA: TGTGCCAGCAGCCGTTCCCGGAGCGGGAGAGACTTC. Translating gives CASSRSRSGRDF.

This clonotype has ten or more counts. The rearrangement joins TRBV7-2 to TRBJ2-3; D call uncertain. V lost 4 bases to trimming and J lost 2 bases, with 16 bases between them. Germline V lookup: CDR1 SGHTA, CDR2 FQGNSA. The CDR3 is made up of 16 amino acids. CDR3 residues: CASSYPALRNTDTQYF. The CDR3 region has the DNA TGTGCCAGCAGCTACCCTGCACTCCGTAACACAGATACGCAGTATTTT.

The V call is TRBV7-2, the J call TRBJ2-7, with D perhaps TRBD2 (6 bases). CDR3 length: 15 residues. The germline V gene encodes CDR1 SGHTA and CDR2 FQGNSA. Trimming pared 0 bases from V and 4 bases from J, leaving 13 bases between. This chain's CDR3 is CASSLAASEGYEQYF. The CDR3 coding sequence is TGTGCCAGCAGCTTAGCGGCTAGCGAGGGTTACGAGCAGTACTTC. Full variable domain (remainder filled in from reference TRBV7-2 and TRBJ2-7): GAGVSQSPSNKVTEKGKDVELRCDPISGHTALYWYRQSLGQGLEFLIYFQGNSAPDKSGLPSDRFSAERTGGSVSTLTIQRTQQEDSAVYLCASSLAASEGYEQYFGPGTRLTVT.

This clonotype was observed a few times. The CDR3, as DNA: TGCAGTGCTAGCAACCTAGGGCTACAGATAGAGACCCAGTACTTC. Translated: CSASNLGLQIETQYF. The V and J genes are TRBV20-1 and TRBJ2-5; D remains unclear. The germline V gene has CDR1 DFQATT and CDR2 SNEGSKA (reference sequence). The length of the CDR3 is 15 residues. V was clipped by 3 bases and J by 4 bases, with 18 bases between them.

This clonotype was seen repeatedly, ten times or more. This chain connects TRBV12-3 or TRBV12-4 to TRBJ2-1, with D perhaps assigned TRBD1 or TRBD2 (6 bases each). V gave up 5 bases and J gave up 10 bases, with 12 bases separating them. The CDR3 is 12 residues long. The DNA of the CDR3 is TGTGCCAGCAGTCTAGGGGGAGGAGAGCAGTTCTTC. Translated: CASSLGGGEQFF.

V is TRBV12-3 or TRBV12-4 and J is TRBJ2-4; D is unresolved. The CDR3 covers 13 residues. Trimming removed 1 base at V and 9 bases at J, with 10 bases between. As DNA, the CDR3 is TGTGCCAGCAGTTTAGACGCCCGCGGCATTCAGTACTTC. Translated, it gives CASSLDARGIQYF.

This clonotype came up a few times. The genes are TRBV7-2 and TRBJ2-1; 10 nucleotides align to TRBD1. Trimming cost V 1 base and J 8 bases; bases outside gene matches: 5. The CDR3 totals 15 residues. Germline V gene data show CDR1 as SGHTA and CDR2 as FQGNSA. Here the CDR3 reads CASSLGTGGLYEQFF. For the CDR3, the DNA is TGTGCCAGCAGCTTAGGGACAGGGGGACTATATGAGCAGTTCTTC.

This clonotype showed up just a few times. The chain joins TRBV9 to TRBJ1-1; a weak D match, TRBD1 (6 bases). The CDR3 contains 16 residues. The V end lost 4 bases, the J end lost 1 base, and 17 bases lay between the germline ends. Looked up from germline, CDR1 is SGDLS and CDR2 is YYNGEE. The CDR3 loop reads CASSSTGRGPNTEAFF. In DNA form, the CDR3 reads TGTGCCAGCAGCTCCACCGGACGGGGGCCGAACACTGAAGCTTTCTTT.